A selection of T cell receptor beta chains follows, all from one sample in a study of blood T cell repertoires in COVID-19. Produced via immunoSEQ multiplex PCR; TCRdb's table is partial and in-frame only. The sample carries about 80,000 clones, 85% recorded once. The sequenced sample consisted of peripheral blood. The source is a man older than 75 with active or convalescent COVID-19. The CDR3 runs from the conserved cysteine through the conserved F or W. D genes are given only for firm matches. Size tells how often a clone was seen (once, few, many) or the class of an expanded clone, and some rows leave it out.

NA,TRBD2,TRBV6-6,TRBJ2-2,CASSPLRTSGGLANTGELFF,TGTGCCAGCAGTCCCCTCCGGACTAGCGGGGGATTAGCGAACACCGGGGAGCTGTTTTTT
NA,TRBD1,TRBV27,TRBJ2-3,CASSFRGRSTDTQYF,TGTGCCAGCAGTTTCAGGGGGCGAAGCACAGATACGCAGTATTTT
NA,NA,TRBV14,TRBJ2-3,CASSHVRVMFF,TGTGCCAGCAGCCATGTCCGTGTAATGTTCTTT
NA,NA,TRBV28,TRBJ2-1,CASTLVGGAYNEQFF,TGTGCCAGCACCCTTGTTGGAGGCGCGTACAATGAGCAGTTCTTC
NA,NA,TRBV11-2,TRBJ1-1,CASSSSDRNTEAFF,TGTGCCAGCAGCTCCTCGGACAGGAACACTGAAGCTTTCTTT
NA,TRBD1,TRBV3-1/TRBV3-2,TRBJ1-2,CASSQQTGQVGYTF,TGTGCCAGCAGCCAACAGACAGGACAGGTTGGCTACACCTTC
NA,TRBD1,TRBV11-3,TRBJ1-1,CASSPTVRGAAFF,TGTGCCAGCAGCCCAACGGTCAGGGGGGCGGCTTTCTTT
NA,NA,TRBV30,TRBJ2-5,CGFRAAGWETQYF,TGTGGTTTCCGGGCCGCGGGCTGGGAGACCCAGTACTTC
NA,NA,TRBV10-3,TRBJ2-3,CAISASPGNTDTQYF,TGTGCCATCAGCGCTTCTCCAGGCAACACAGATACGCAGTATTTT
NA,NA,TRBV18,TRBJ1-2,CASSPEGDGYTF,TGTGCCAGCTCACCGGAGGGCGATGGCTACACCTTC
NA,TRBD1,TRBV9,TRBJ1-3,CASSARQGFSGNTIYF,TGTGCCAGCAGCGCGCGACAGGGCTTCTCTGGAAACACCATATATTTT
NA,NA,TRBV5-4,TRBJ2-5,CASSQGGRKQETQYF,TGTGCCAGCAGCCAGGGGGGCCGAAAACAAGAGACCCAGTACTTC
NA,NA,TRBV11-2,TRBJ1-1,CASSFPGGLGPEAFF,TGTGCCAGCAGCTTCCCTGGCGGACTAGGGCCTGAAGCTTTCTTT
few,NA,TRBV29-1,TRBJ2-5,CSVDGHEQETQYF,TGCAGCGTTGATGGGCACGAACAAGAGACCCAGTACTTC
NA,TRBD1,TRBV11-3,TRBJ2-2,CASSPRQGSMRTGELFF,TGTGCCAGCAGCCCCCGACAGGGGAGTATGCGAACCGGGGAGCTGTTTTTT
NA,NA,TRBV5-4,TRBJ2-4,CASSAIAKNIQYF,TGTGCCAGCAGCGCTATAGCCAAAAACATTCAGTACTTC
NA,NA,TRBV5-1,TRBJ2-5,CASSLVFQETQYF,TGCGCCAGCAGCTTGGTATTCCAAGAGACCCAGTACTTC
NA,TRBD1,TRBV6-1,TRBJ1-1,CASSDRGLTEAFF,TGTGCCAGCAGTGACAGGGGGCTCACTGAAGCTTTCTTT
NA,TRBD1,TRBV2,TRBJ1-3,CASSWTGRNTIYF,TGTGCCAGCAGTTGGACAGGGAGAAACACCATATATTTT
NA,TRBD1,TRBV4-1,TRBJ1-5,CASSQLIQGRNSNQPQHF,TGCGCCAGCAGCCAACTTATACAGGGGCGGAATAGCAATCAGCCCCAGCATTTT
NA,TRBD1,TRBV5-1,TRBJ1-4,CASTTTGGSEKLFF,TGCGCCAGCACCACGACAGGGGGCAGTGAAAAACTGTTTTTT
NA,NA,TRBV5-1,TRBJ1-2,CASSDPRANYGYTF,TGCGCCAGCAGCGACCCCAGGGCGAACTATGGCTACACCTTC
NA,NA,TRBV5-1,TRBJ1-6,CASRTAGGSLHF,TGCGCCAGCCGCACAGCGGGGGGGTCCCTCCACTTT
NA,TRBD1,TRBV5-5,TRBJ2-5,CASSSRMGQGEETQYF,TGTGCCAGCAGCTCAAGAATGGGACAGGGCGAAGAGACCCAGTACTTC
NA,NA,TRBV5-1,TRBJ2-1,CASSFIPSLSYNEQFF,TGCGCCAGCAGCTTTATCCCTAGCCTCTCCTACAATGAGCAGTTCTTC
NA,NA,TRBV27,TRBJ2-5,CASSLSGGRETQYF,TGTGCCAGCAGTTTATCCGGGGGTAGGGAGACCCAGTACTTC
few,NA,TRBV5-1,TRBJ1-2,CASSLATANYGYTF,TGCGCCAGCAGCTTGGCGACAGCCAACTATGGCTACACCTTC
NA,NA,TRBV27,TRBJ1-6,CASSLSRGAYNSPLHF,TGTGCCAGCAGTTTATCCCGGGGGGCCTATAATTCACCCCTCCACTTT
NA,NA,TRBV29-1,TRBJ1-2,CSVDSRVGYTF,TGCAGCGTTGACTCCAGGGTGGGCTACACCTTC
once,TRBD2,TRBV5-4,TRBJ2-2,CASSFGGTAGELFF,TGTGCCAGCAGCTTCGGGGGGACGGCCGGGGAGCTGTTTTTT
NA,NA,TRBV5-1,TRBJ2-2,CASSLDSGGTGELFF,TGCGCCAGCAGCTTGGATTCAGGTGGCACCGGGGAGCTGTTTTTT
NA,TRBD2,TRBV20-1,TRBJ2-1,CSAGTGGEQFF,TGCAGTGCTGGAACGGGAGGGGAGCAGTTCTTC
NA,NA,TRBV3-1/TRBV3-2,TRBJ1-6,CASSRQVGNSPLHF,TGTGCCAGCAGTAGACAGGTGGGGAATTCACCCCTCCACTTT
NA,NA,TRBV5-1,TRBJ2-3,CASSLWPGEDTQYF,TGCGCCAGCAGCTTGTGGCCGGGAGAAGATACGCAGTATTTT
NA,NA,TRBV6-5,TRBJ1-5,CASSPDRYQPQHF,TGTGCCAGCAGTCCTGACAGGTATCAGCCCCAGCATTTT
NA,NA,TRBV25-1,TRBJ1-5,CASSGSRGNNQPQHF,TGTGCCAGCAGTGGGAGCCGTGGCAACAATCAGCCCCAGCATTTT
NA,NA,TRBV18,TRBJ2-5,CASSPSGQETQYF,TGTGCCAGCTCACCATCGGGCCAAGAGACCCAGTACTTC
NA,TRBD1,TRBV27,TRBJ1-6,CASSLQGDRNSPLHF,TGTGCCAGCAGTTTACAGGGGGACAGGAATTCACCCCTCCACTTT
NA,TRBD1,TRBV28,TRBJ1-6,CASTGGGGQINSPLHF,TGTGCCAGCACCGGCGGGGGGGGACAGATTAATTCACCCCTCCACTTT
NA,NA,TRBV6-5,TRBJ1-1,CASSKPTDTHTEAFF,TGTGCCAGCAGTAAGCCGACGGACACCCACACTGAAGCTTTCTTT
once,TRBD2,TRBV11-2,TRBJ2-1,CASSLLAGYYNEQFF,TGTGCCAGCAGCTTATTAGCGGGCTACTACAATGAGCAGTTCTTC
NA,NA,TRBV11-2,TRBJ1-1,CASRSHLMNTEAFF,TGTGCCAGCAGATCACACCTTATGAACACTGAAGCTTTCTTT